The 13 T cell receptor beta chains below all came from one sample that was sequenced in a study of cytomegalovirus exposure and HLA in healthy donors. The PCR was carried out with 60 Vbeta primers and 13 Jbeta primers. TCRdb keeps only in-frame clones here, not all; method: immunoSEQ multiplex PCR. This sample has 100,000 to 150,000 clones, with more than 75% found just once. Source material: PBMCs. Receptors originate from a woman aged 25 to 39 in good health and CMV-seronegative.

This CDR3 is CSVDGTGVWDTEAFF. The DNA of the CDR3 is TGCAGCGTTGACGGGACAGGGGTCTGGGACACTGAAGCTTTCTTT. The chain recombines TRBV29-1 with TRBJ1-1; 10 bases map to TRBD1. The CDR3 runs to 15 residues. The trim removed 3 bases at V and 3 bases at J, leaving 7 bases unmatched. The germline CDR1 and CDR2 sequences are SQVTM and ANQGSEA. Full variable domain (missing parts from reference TRBV29-1 and TRBJ1-1): SAVISQKPSRDICQRGTSLTIQCQVDSQVTMMFWYRQQPGQSLTLIATANQGSEATYESGFVIDKFPISRPNLTFSTLTVSNMSPEDSSIYLCSVDGTGVWDTEAFFGQGTRLTVV.

Comment on this clone: Other DNA sequences in this sample translate to the same CDR3. The chain combines TRBV27 with TRBJ2-1, with D unclear. In germline, CDR1 is MNHEY, CDR2 SMNVEV (reference sequence). Trimming took 5 bases from V and 3 from J, leaving 2 bases between them. This CDR3 is built from 11 residues. The chain's CDR3 is CASSLYNEQFF. CDR3 DNA sequence: TGTGCCAGCAGTCTCTACAATGAGCAGTTCTTC.

The rearrangement links TRBV4-3 to TRBJ2-1; 14 positions agree with TRBD2. Looked up from germline, CDR1 is LGHNA and CDR2 is YSLEER. The CDR3 extends over 16 amino acids. V lost 4 bases to trimming and J lost 4 bases; unmatched junction nucleotides: 3. CDR3 sequence: CASSPRTSGGYNEQFF. The CDR3 coding sequence is TGCGCCAGCAGCCCCCGGACTAGCGGGGGGTACAATGAGCAGTTCTTC.

The chain joins TRBV10-2 to TRBJ1-2; TRBD1 aligns across 12 bases. This CDR3 has 16 residues. Germline V gene data show CDR1 as WSHSY and CDR2 as SAAADI. The V gene end was trimmed by 6 bases and the J gene end by 5 bases; junction bases not matched to a gene: 10. This chain's CDR3 is CASRGTGGDKAYGYTF. The CDR3 bases are TGCGCCAGCAGGGGGACAGGGGGCGATAAAGCTTATGGCTACACCTTC.

The chain recombines TRBV7-2 with TRBJ2-3, with D unclear. Germline V CDR1 and CDR2: SGHTA, FQGNSA. The CDR3 loop spans 13 amino acids. Trimming cost V 2 bases and J 4 bases, with 7 bases left between them. CDR3 loop: CASSLNRADTQYF. The DNA of the CDR3 is TGTGCCAGCAGCTTAAACCGGGCAGATACGCAGTATTTT.

J is TRBJ2-7 and V is TRBV9, with 12 bases lining up with TRBD1. V was clipped by 4 bases and J by 5 bases; unmatched bases: 7. This CDR3 spans 15 amino acids. CDR1 is SGDLS and CDR2 is YYNGEE in the germline V gene. The CDR3 region is CASSSGGTGGNEQYF. The DNA of the CDR3 is TGTGCCAGCAGCTCGGGGGGGACAGGGGGCAACGAGCAGTACTTC.

The rearrangement joins TRBV5-1 to TRBJ2-7; possibly TRBD2 for D (6 bases). The CDR3 consists of 13 residues. Germline CDR1 SGHRS, CDR2 YFSETQ. V lost 1 base and J 9 bases, leaving 14 bases between the germline ends. The CDR3: CASSLPPSAAQYF. CDR3 sequence (DNA): TGCGCCAGCAGCTTGCCACCTAGCGCGGCGCAGTACTTC.

The chain uses TRBV19 and TRBJ1-3, with D hard to call. V was cut by 5 bases and J by 0 bases, with 11 bases left in between. CDR3 length equals 15 residues. Germline V lookup: CDR1 LNHDA, CDR2 SQIVND (reference sequence). The CDR3, as DNA: TGTGCCAGTAGTCCCACGGGGAGCTCTGGAAACACCATATATTTT. Protein product: CASSPTGSSGNTIYF.

The rearrangement links TRBV7-2 to TRBJ2-7, with 7 bases aligning to TRBD2. Trimming at V came to 0 bases and at J to 0 bases, leaving 8 bases not matched to a gene. This CDR3 spans 17 amino acids. CDR1 is SGHTA and CDR2 is FQGNSA in the germline V gene. DNA for the CDR3: TGTGCCAGCAGCTTAGCGCTCCAGCGGGGCTTCTCCTACGAGCAGTACTTC. It encodes CASSLALQRGFSYEQYF.

This clone was counted once. This sequence joins TRBV6-5 and TRBJ2-7; no reliable D call. CDR1 is MNHEY and CDR2 is SVGAGI in the germline V gene. V was cut by 7 bases and J by 0 bases, with 13 bases left in between. This CDR3 region has 14 residues. CDR3 protein: CASKTLVSSYEQYF. CDR3 bases: TGTGCCAGCAAGACTCTGGTAAGCTCCTACGAGCAGTACTTC.

The CDR3, as DNA: TGCAGCGTATGCGGGAGGGCCTACAATGAGCAGTTCTTC. This codes for CSVCGRAYNEQFF. The chain combines TRBV29-1 with TRBJ2-1; 9 bases agree with TRBD2. In germline, CDR1 is SQVTM, CDR2 ANQGSEA. The CDR3 is 13 amino acids. Trimming cost V 6 bases and J 2 bases; bases outside gene matches: 2.

The chain links TRBV5-6 to TRBJ2-7; no clear D gene. Trimming cost V 4 bases and J 6 bases, with 11 bases left between them. The CDR3 has 12 residues. Germline CDR1 and CDR2: SGHDT and YYEEEE. CDR3 coding DNA: TGTGCCAGCAGCCTGTACTCGGGCGAGCAGTACTTC. Residues: CASSLYSGEQYF. The variable domain in full, with the rest retrieved from reference TRBV5-6 and TRBJ2-7, is DAGVTQSPTHLIKTRGQQVTLRCSPKSGHDTVSWYQQALGQGPQFIFQYYEEEERQRGNFPDRFSGHQFPNYSSELNVNALLLGDSALYLCASSLYSGEQYFGPGTRLTVT.

The chain is built from TRBV4-3 and TRBJ2-7; 8 positions agree with TRBD2. CDR3 size: 14 residues. J was trimmed by 3 bases and V by 3 bases; bases with no gene match: 4. Germline V gene lookup returns CDR1 LGHNA and CDR2 YSLEER. CDR3 bases: TGCGCCAGCAGCCAGAGACTAGCGTTCTACGAGCAGTACTTC. Its translation is CASSQRLAFYEQYF.